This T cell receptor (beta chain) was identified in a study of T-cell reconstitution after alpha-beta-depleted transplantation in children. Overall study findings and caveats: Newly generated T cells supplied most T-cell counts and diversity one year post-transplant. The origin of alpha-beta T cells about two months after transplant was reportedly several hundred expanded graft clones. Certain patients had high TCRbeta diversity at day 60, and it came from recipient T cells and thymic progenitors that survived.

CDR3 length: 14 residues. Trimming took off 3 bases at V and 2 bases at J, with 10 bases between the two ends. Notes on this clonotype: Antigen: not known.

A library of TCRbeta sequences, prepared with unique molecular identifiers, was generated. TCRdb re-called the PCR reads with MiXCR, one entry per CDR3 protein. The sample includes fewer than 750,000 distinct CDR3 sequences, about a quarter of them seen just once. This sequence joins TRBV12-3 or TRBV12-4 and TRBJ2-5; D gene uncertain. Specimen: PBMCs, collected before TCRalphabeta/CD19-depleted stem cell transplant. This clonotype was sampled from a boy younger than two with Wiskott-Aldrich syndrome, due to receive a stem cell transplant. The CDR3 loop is CASSFFSEQETQYF. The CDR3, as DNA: TGTGCCAGCAGTTTCTTCAGTGAACAAGAGACCCAGTACTTC.